The entry that follows covers one T cell receptor (beta chain) sequence. The sample originates from a study of blood T cell repertoires in COVID-19. In the study overall: The United States, Italy and Spain provided the acute and convalescent COVID-19 samples.

Authors' analysis steps: From reference gene primer amplification, estimates of nucleated cell counts were derived. The protocol was immunoSEQ multiplex PCR, while the TCRdb copy is restricted to in-frame clones and leaves out a portion. The DNA was the basis for D and trimming; V, J and clone size are from that table. The sample carries about 40,000 clones, roughly 80% recorded once. CDR3 length equals 17 residues. Germline CDR1 and CDR2: LNHDA and SQIVND (reference sequence). Trimming took 4 bases from V and 3 from J; bases not matched to a gene: 12. The genes are TRBV19 and TRBJ2-7; 10 nucleotides line up with TRBD1. Material: peripheral blood. This receptor was identified in a human donor with acute or convalescent COVID-19. The donor label of this sample is uncertain. The CDR3: CASSTQPGTGVLYEQYF. The CDR3 DNA is TGTGCCAGTAGTACCCAACCCGGGACAGGGGTTCTCTACGAGCAGTACTTC.